This T cell receptor (beta chain) was documented in a study of blood T cell repertoires in COVID-19. On the study more broadly: Acute and convalescent COVID-19 specimens originated in the United States, Italy and Spain. PBMCs, B-cell-depleted T cells, or T cells provided the cDNA or gDNA that made up the material.

Original data processing: Reference gene primer amplification gave estimated nucleated cell counts. Clones were sequenced by immunoSEQ multiplex PCR, and TCRdb holds only the in-frame ones, with some missing. D and trimming were read from the DNA, whereas the V and J calls and clone size are those reported in that table. The data show roughly 400,000 clones, around nine tenths seen once. In assigning cohorts, the study relied on participant-reported clinical history. Germline V lookup: CDR1 MNHEY, CDR2 SVGAGI. V gave up 4 bases and J gave up 4 bases; unmatched junction bases: 4. This CDR3 spans 14 amino acids.

The clonotype was recovered from a woman younger than 35 who had been exposed to COVID-19. Input material: PBMCs or T cells enriched from blood (not recorded which). This chain joins TRBV6-5 and TRBJ1-1; 9 nucleotides line up with TRBD1. DNA for the CDR3: TGTGCCAGCAGTTCCCGACAGGGGGTCACTGAAGCTTTCTTT. As protein: CASSSRQGVTEAFF.